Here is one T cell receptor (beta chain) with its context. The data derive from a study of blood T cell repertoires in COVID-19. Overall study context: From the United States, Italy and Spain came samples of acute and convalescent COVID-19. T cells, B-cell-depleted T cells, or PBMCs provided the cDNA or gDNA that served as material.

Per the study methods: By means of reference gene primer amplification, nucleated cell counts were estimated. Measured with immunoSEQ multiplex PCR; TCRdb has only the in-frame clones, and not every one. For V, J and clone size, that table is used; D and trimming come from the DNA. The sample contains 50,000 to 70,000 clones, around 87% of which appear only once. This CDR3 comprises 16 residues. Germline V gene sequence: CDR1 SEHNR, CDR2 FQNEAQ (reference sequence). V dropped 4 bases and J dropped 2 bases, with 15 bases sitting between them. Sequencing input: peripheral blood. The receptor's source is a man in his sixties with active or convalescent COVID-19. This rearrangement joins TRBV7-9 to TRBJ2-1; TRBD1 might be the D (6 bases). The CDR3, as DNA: TGTGCCAGCAGCTCCCGAACAGCAGGGGCCTACAATGAGCAGTTCTTC. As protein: CASSSRTAGAYNEQFF.